This T cell receptor beta chain was captured in a study of human T cells and chemical hapten exposure. For the study at large: Chiefly female patients presented with alopecia areata, totalis or universalis. Broader study findings: The study found expanded TCRs formed significantly more large CDR3 similarity clusters than controls.

The time point was: patch test 1, 2 weeks after DPC sensitization. Treatment described: therapeutic diphenylcyclopropenone sensitization with weekly scalp DPC. Only a few counts were recorded for this clonotype. Antigen: not known. MiXCR, applied by TCRdb to the RACE reads, yields one record per CDR3 protein. Of about 360,000 distinct CDR3 sequences in the sample, around 5% were seen once. The CDR3 has 14 amino acids. Trimming pared 2 bases from V and 4 bases from J, leaving 10 bases between. Germline assignment: CDR1 KGHDR and CDR2 SFDVKD. Sequencing was performed on whole blood, taken in connection with sensitization to the hapten diphenylcyclopropenone (DPC). The receptor's source is a woman between 45 and 60 years old with alopecia areata. Some clones in this sample may be carry-over from other donors' samples. This rearrangement joins TRBV24-1 to TRBJ1-2; D is uncertain. In nucleotides, the CDR3 is TGTGCCACCAGTGATTCGGACGGAACCTATGGCTACACCTTC. This encodes CATSDSDGTYGYTF.